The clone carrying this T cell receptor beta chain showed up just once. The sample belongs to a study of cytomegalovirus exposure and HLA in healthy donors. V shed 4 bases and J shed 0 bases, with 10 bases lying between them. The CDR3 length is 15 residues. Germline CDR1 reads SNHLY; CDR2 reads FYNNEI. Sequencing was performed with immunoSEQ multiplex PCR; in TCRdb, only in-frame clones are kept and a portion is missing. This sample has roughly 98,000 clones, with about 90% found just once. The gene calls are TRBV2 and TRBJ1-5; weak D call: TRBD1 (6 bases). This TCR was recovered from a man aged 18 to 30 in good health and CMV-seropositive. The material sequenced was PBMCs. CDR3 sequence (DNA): TGTGCCAGCAGTGGACAGGAATTTAGCAATCAGCCCCAGCATTTT. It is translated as CASSGQEFSNQPQHF.